This section outlines one T cell receptor (beta chain) sequence together with its context. Germline-derived CDR1 and CDR2 are LGHNA and YSLEER. The CDR3 length is 16 residues. V was pared by 5 bases and J by 0 bases, with 11 bases between. How the authors handled the data: Scientists estimated how many nucleated cells there were by amplifying reference gene primers. Produced via immunoSEQ multiplex PCR; TCRdb's table is partial and in-frame only. For V, J and clone size, that table is used; D and trimming come from the DNA. This table holds a few hundred thousand clones, about 90% found once. This specimen belongs to a study of blood T cell repertoires in COVID-19. Study background: Samples came from the United States, Italy and Spain, spanning acute and convalescent COVID-19.

Grouping used clinical history reported by participants in a survey and questionnaire. The rearrangement joins TRBV4-3 to TRBJ2-6, with D maybe TRBD1 (5 bases). Sequenced sample: PBMCs or T cells enriched from blood (not recorded which). This receptor was taken from a woman under 30 with acute COVID-19. This CDR3 reads CASSSGHLSGANVLTF. The DNA of the CDR3 is TGCGCCAGCAGCTCAGGACACCTCTCTGGGGCCAACGTCCTGACTTTC.